A few counts support the clone carrying this T cell receptor (beta chain). Germline V gives CDR1 LNHDA, CDR2 SQIVND (reference sequence). The CDR3 covers 13 residues. Trimming pared 6 bases from V and 4 bases from J, leaving 10 bases between. The sample comes from a study of T cell changes during pregnancy in multiple sclerosis. Sequencing used immunoSEQ multiplex PCR; TCRdb keeps in-frame clones, though not all of them. Among around 59,000 clones, more than 85% were seen once, and the ten largest hold under 0.95%. The sequencing used peripheral blood, collected in the first trimester of pregnancy. The rearrangement links TRBV19 to TRBJ2-4; maybe TRBD2 (6 bases). The TCR was taken from a female donor with multiple sclerosis, enrolled in a pregnancy study. The CDR3 DNA follows: TGTGCCAGTAGGGAGGGCCCAAAAAACATTCAGTACTTC. This encodes CASREGPKNIQYF. Together with reference TRBV19 and TRBJ2-4, the CDR3 gives the full variable domain: DGGITQSPKYLFRKEGQNVTLSCEQNLNHDAMYWYRQDPGQGLRLIYYSQIVNDFQKGDIAEGYSVSREKKESFPLTVTSAQKNPTAFYLCASREGPKNIQYFGAGTRLSVL.